The clone carrying this T cell receptor (beta chain) occurred many times. TCRdb called the 5' RACE reads again in MiXCR, with one record for every CDR3 protein. The table has some 120,000 distinct CDR3 sequences, approximately 6.8% seen once. The data originate from a study of CD8 T cells in ankylosing spondylitis. V was trimmed by 0 bases and J by 8 bases, leaving 13 bases between them. This CDR3 comprises 14 residues. Germline V gene lookup returns CDR1 DFQATT and CDR2 SNEGSKA (reference sequence). The chain is built from TRBV20-1 and TRBJ2-2; tentative D call: TRBD1 (6 bases). What was sequenced was blood, either unsorted or a sorted T cell fraction (not recorded which). This TCR was recovered from a male donor with ankylosing spondylitis or in good health (not recorded which). CDR3 DNA sequence: TGCAGTGCTAGAGATAGGGGACACCTTGGGGAGCTGTTTTTT. Protein sequence: CSARDRGHLGELFF.